These 32 T cell receptor beta chains were all obtained from the same sample, sequenced in a study of blood T cell repertoires in COVID-19 (dated by TCRdb to about 2020). Library construction relied on the immunoSEQ multiplex PCR assay. As stored in TCRdb, this immuneACCESS dataset retains in-frame rearrangements with V and J assigned. A fraction of the clones does not appear; measured against another copy, unresolved V genes explain less than half of the discrepancy, and the remainder lacks a known reason. This sample holds roughly 250,000 clones; 85% to 90% were observed only once. 3% to 4.5% of the sample is in the top ten clones. Sequencing was done on a sample of peripheral blood. Receptors originate from a woman aged 40 to 50 with acute or convalescent COVID-19.

DNA for the CDR3: TGTGCCTGGAGTGTAACCAGTTATAGCAATCAGCCCCAGCATTTT. This gives the protein CAWSVTSYSNQPQHF. The V gene is TRBV30, the J gene TRBJ1-5; D gene ambiguous. Germline V CDR1 and CDR2: GTSNPN, SVGIG (reference sequence). The CDR3 runs to 15 residues. V gave up 0 bases and J gave up 0 bases, with 9 bases separating them.

J is TRBJ2-2 and V is TRBV7-2, with 8 bases lining up with TRBD2. The CDR3 sequence is 19 residues long. J gave up 0 bases and V 5 bases, and 14 bases lay outside the gene matches. Germline CDR1 is SGHTA and CDR2 is FQGNSA. CDR3 in amino acids: CASSPRGGRHISNTGELFF. CDR3 sequence (DNA): TGTGCCAGCAGCCCACGCGGGGGGCGGCACATCTCGAACACCGGGGAGCTGTTTTTT.

The chain is built from TRBV9 and TRBJ1-2; D perhaps matches TRBD1 (5 bases). Trimming shortened V by 2 bases and J by 8 bases, and 16 bases separated the two germline ends. CDR3 length equals 14 residues. CDR1 is SGDLS and CDR2 is YYNGEE in the germline V gene. The CDR3 here is CASSVGDSRGGYTF. In DNA form, the CDR3 reads TGTGCCAGCAGCGTTGGGGACTCCCGGGGGGGCTACACCTTC. The whole variable domain, filled in from reference TRBV9 and TRBJ1-2, reads DSGVTQTPKHLITATGQRVTLRCSPRSGDLSVYWYQQSLDQGLQFLIQYYNGEERAKGNILERFSAQQFPDLHSELNLSSLELGDSALYFCASSVGDSRGGYTFGSGTRLTVV.

The rearrangement links TRBV11-2 to TRBJ1-2; D may be TRBD1 (6 bases). Germline V gene sequence: CDR1 SGHAT, CDR2 FQNNGV. The ends were cut back, 4 bases at V and 4 bases at J, with 16 bases in the middle. The CDR3 is 15 amino acids. The CDR3 sequence: CASSSRIGGSYGYTF. As DNA, the CDR3 is TGTGCCAGCAGCTCCCGTATAGGGGGTAGCTATGGCTACACCTTC.

This chain joins TRBV5-4 and TRBJ1-1, with 8 bases matching TRBD1. The CDR3 sequence is 18 residues long. Trimming cost V 0 bases and J 1 base; bases outside gene matches: 11. Germline V gives CDR1 SGHNT, CDR2 YYREEE (reference sequence). The CDR3 protein is CASSLVPGQARWNTEAFF. As DNA, the CDR3 is TGTGCCAGCAGCTTGGTGCCGGGACAGGCTCGATGGAACACTGAAGCTTTCTTT.

The chain links TRBV19 to TRBJ1-2; 7 nucleotides align to TRBD1. Trimming cost V 5 bases and J 5 bases; bases outside gene matches: 5. The CDR3 totals 13 residues. Germline CDR1 reads LNHDA; CDR2 reads SQIVND (reference sequence). CDR3 sequence: CASSVQGTYGYTF. As DNA, the CDR3 is TGTGCCAGTAGTGTACAGGGGACATATGGCTACACCTTC.

This chain connects TRBV6-5 to TRBJ2-7, with 7 bases identical to TRBD1. This CDR3 is 14 amino acids long. Germline V gives CDR1 MNHEY, CDR2 SVGAGI. The trim removed 8 bases at V and 0 bases at J, leaving 7 bases unmatched. In DNA, the CDR3 is TGTGCCAGCGGGCAGACAGGGAGCTCCTACGAGCAGTACGTC. Translating it yields CASGQTGSSYEQYV.

This sequence joins TRBV7-9 and TRBJ2-2; 8 positions agree with TRBD1. Unmatched junction bases numbered 3, after V lost 1 base and J lost 5 bases. The CDR3 sequence is 15 residues long. The germline gives CDR1 SEHNR, CDR2 FQNEAQ (reference sequence). DNA for the CDR3: TGTGCCAGCAGCTTAGACGACAGGGGTACCGGGGAGCTGTTTTTT. Its protein is CASSLDDRGTGELFF.

The CDR3 here is CARSLGTARGNYGYTF. The CDR3 DNA is TGTGCCAGAAGCTTAGGGACAGCTCGGGGTAACTATGGCTACACCTTC. The chain joins TRBV7-5 to TRBJ1-2; the table's D gene call, TRBD1, was not cross checked with the DNA. TRBV7-5 is flagged as a pseudogene. This CDR3 comprises 16 residues.

This clone has just a few counts. The chain combines TRBV3-1 (or the pseudogene TRBV3-2) with TRBJ2-1; 9 nucleotides align to TRBD1. The junction had 16 bases not matched to a gene; V was cut back by 2 bases and J by 5 bases. The CDR3 spans 19 residues. Germline V gene sequence: CDR1 LGHDT, CDR2 YNNKEL (reference sequence). The CDR3 protein is CASSQSPRLRDRADNEQFF. In nucleotides, the CDR3 is TGTGCCAGCAGCCAAAGTCCCCGCCTCCGGGACAGGGCAGACAATGAGCAGTTCTTC.

The chain uses TRBV9 and TRBJ2-3, with D possibly being TRBD1 (5 bases). Germline V gene sequence: CDR1 SGDLS, CDR2 YYNGEE. CDR3 length: 15 amino acids. The V and J ends lost 3 bases and 4 bases respectively, with 15 bases between them. In DNA, the CDR3 is TGTGCCAGCAGCGGAAGAACCGACAGCCCAGATACGCAGTATTTT. Encoded protein: CASSGRTDSPDTQYF.

The chain uses TRBV29-1 and TRBJ1-2; TRBD1 might be the D (6 bases). This CDR3 comprises 13 residues. Trimming took off 1 base at V and 8 bases at J, with 14 bases between the two ends. Germline CDR1 and CDR2: SQVTM and ANQGSEA. The CDR3 loop reads CSVEALLGGGYTF. In DNA form, the CDR3 reads TGCAGCGTTGAAGCCCTTCTTGGGGGCGGCTACACCTTC.

This clone was counted a single time. The CDR3 DNA sequence: TGCGCCAGCAGCTTGACTAGCGGGGGACCCCAAGAGACCCAGTACTTC. Translating gives CASSLTSGGPQETQYF. The V and J genes are TRBV5-1 and TRBJ2-5, with TRBD2 identical over 11 bases. The germline V gene encodes CDR1 SGHRS and CDR2 YFSETQ. This CDR3 is built from 16 residues. Losses at the gene ends were 1 base for V and 1 base for J; bases not matched to a gene: 3.

The chain combines TRBV28 with TRBJ1-1, with 7 bases lining up with TRBD1. There are 17 residues in the CDR3. Germline values: CDR1 MDHEN, CDR2 SYDVKM. V was clipped by 5 bases and J by 4 bases; unmatched bases: 16. As DNA, the CDR3 is TGTGCCAGCAGTCCACGCTATTACAGGGGCCGAGGCACTGAAGCTTTCTTT. Protein: CASSPRYYRGRGTEAFF.

This sequence joins TRBV4-1 and TRBJ1-1; tentative D call: TRBD1 (5 bases). CDR3 length: 13 amino acids. Germline-derived CDR1 and CDR2 are MGHRA and YSYEKL. V was shortened by 6 bases and J by 1 base, with 9 bases between the two germline ends. This CDR3 reads CASSLQGNTEAFF. The CDR3 DNA is TGCGCCAGCAGTCTTCAGGGGAACACTGAAGCTTTCTTT.

The J gene is TRBJ2-1, the V gene TRBV3-1 (or the pseudogene TRBV3-2); 8 bases fit TRBD1. V lost 4 bases, J lost 4 bases, and 6 bases stayed unmatched. This CDR3 is built from 15 residues. Germline V gives CDR1 LGHDT, CDR2 YNNKEL (reference sequence). CDR3 DNA sequence: TGTGCCAGCAGCCCAAGACAGGGGCCATACAATGAGCAGTTCTTC. Its protein product is CASSPRQGPYNEQFF.

This chain joins TRBV6-5 and TRBJ2-3; 8 nucleotides align to TRBD1. This CDR3 has 15 amino acids. Germline trimming cut 6 bases from V and 4 bases from J; bases unmatched to any gene: 9. Germline loops: CDR1 MNHEY, CDR2 SVGAGI. In DNA form, the CDR3 reads TGTGCCAGCAGCTCCGGGACAGGCTACCCAGATACGCAGTATTTT. Translation: CASSSGTGYPDTQYF.

The genes are TRBV28 and TRBJ1-5; D is perhaps TRBD1 (6 bases). The CDR3 extends over 13 amino acids. Germline V lookup: CDR1 MDHEN, CDR2 SYDVKM. Trimming pared 5 bases from V and 7 bases from J, leaving 12 bases between. CDR3 protein: CASSPRGRQPQHF. The CDR3 DNA follows: TGTGCCAGCAGTCCCAGGGGCCGACAGCCCCAGCATTTT.

This chain uses TRBV25-1 with TRBJ1-3, with TRBD1 identical over 7 bases. This CDR3 spans 14 amino acids. CDR1 is MGHDK, CDR2 SYGVNS, per germline. V shed 3 bases, J shed 4 bases, and the junction held 3 bases outside the gene matches. As DNA, the CDR3 is TGTGCCAGCAGTGAGACAGGGCCCGGAAACACCATATATTTT. Amino acid sequence: CASSETGPGNTIYF.

The genes are TRBV5-4 and TRBJ1-1; 7 bases map to TRBD1. Germline assignment: CDR1 SGHNT and CDR2 YYREEE (reference sequence). Trimming at V came to 4 bases and at J to 4 bases, leaving 13 bases not matched to a gene. There are 16 residues in the CDR3. In DNA, the CDR3 is TGTGCCAGCAGCCCCCCCCCGGGGCAGGGGGGCACTGAAGCTTTCTTT. Its protein product is CASSPPPGQGGTEAFF.

V and J are TRBV7-3 and TRBJ1-1, with a weak D call TRBD1 (5 bases). Trimming stripped 0 bases from V and 5 bases from J, with 7 bases between. Germline V lookup: CDR1 SGHTA, CDR2 FQGTGA. The CDR3 has 13 amino acids. The CDR3 nucleotides are TGTGCCAGCAGCTTAACAGGGGATACTGAAGCTTTCTTT. This sequence encodes CASSLTGDTEAFF.

The chain combines TRBV25-1 with TRBJ1-5; D remains unclear. Germline assignment: CDR1 MGHDK and CDR2 SYGVNS. V was clipped by 3 bases and J by 0 bases, with 6 bases between them. This CDR3 has 14 amino acids. DNA for the CDR3: TGTGCCAGCAGTGACCCGTATAGCAATCAGCCCCAGCATTTT. Amino acid sequence: CASSDPYSNQPQHF.

The V call is TRBV6-5, the J call TRBJ2-5; TRBD2 matches at 12 bases. With 9 bases clipped from V and 4 bases from J, the junction kept 6 bases outside the gene matches. Per germline, CDR1 MNHEY and CDR2 SVGAGI. The CDR3 has 14 residues. The chain's CDR3 is CASTTSGGRETQYF. DNA for the CDR3: TGTGCCAGTACTACTAGCGGGGGGCGAGAGACCCAGTACTTC.

This chain links TRBV24-1 with TRBJ1-1; unclear D gene. This CDR3 comprises 14 residues. CDR1 is KGHDR, CDR2 SFDVKD, per germline. The V end was cut by 6 bases, the J end by 10 bases, with 20 bases between. In DNA form, the CDR3 reads TGTGCCACCAGTTCACACAGTCAAGTGGTGGGAGCTTTCTTT. Its translation: CATSSHSQVVGAFF.

The chain employs TRBV5-8 and TRBJ1-1; the match to TRBD1 covers 7 bases. V gave up 4 bases and J gave up 4 bases; unmatched junction bases: 13. Germline-derived CDR1 and CDR2 are SGHTS and YDEGEE. The CDR3 sequence is 16 residues long. CDR3 sequence: CASSNHLIRDSTEAFF. CDR3 DNA sequence: TGTGCCAGCAGCAATCATTTAATCCGGGACAGCACTGAAGCTTTCTTT.

The gene calls are TRBV5-1 and TRBJ1-3; 7 nucleotides agree with TRBD1. With V trimmed by 2 bases and J by 1 base, 6 bases remained unmatched. The CDR3 runs to 16 residues. Germline CDR1 is SGHRS and CDR2 is YFSETQ. The CDR3 is CASSFSTTGSGNTIYF. CDR3 DNA sequence: TGCGCCAGCAGCTTCTCTACGACAGGGTCTGGAAACACCATATATTTT.

The V gene is TRBV19, the J gene TRBJ1-1, with D possibly being TRBD1 (5 bases). Per the germline V gene, CDR1 is LNHDA and CDR2 is SQIVND (reference sequence). Trimming removed 1 base at V and 1 base at J, with 10 bases between. This CDR3 comprises 15 residues. CDR3 in amino acids: CASSIGGRSNTEAFF. The CDR3 bases are TGTGCCAGTAGTATAGGGGGCCGGTCGAACACTGAAGCTTTCTTT.

This clone was detected only a few times. This sequence joins TRBV5-1 and TRBJ1-2; 7 bases agree with TRBD1. The J segment lost 6 bases and the V segment lost 4 bases, leaving 6 bases of the junction unmatched. Germline lookup yields CDR1 SGHRS and CDR2 YFSETQ. This CDR3 comprises 13 residues. CDR3 residues: CASSVRGEDGYTF. The CDR3 nucleotides are TGCGCCAGCAGCGTCAGGGGGGAGGATGGCTACACCTTC.

The rearrangement joins TRBV5-4 to TRBJ2-5; a possible D gene is TRBD1 (6 bases). This CDR3 has 16 amino acids. V was shortened by 4 bases and J by 2 bases, with 18 bases between the two germline ends. The germline V gene encodes CDR1 SGHNT and CDR2 YYREEE (reference sequence). The CDR3 DNA reads TGTGCCAGCAGCGACTCACCTCGGACAGATCAAGAGACCCAGTACTTC. The encoded protein is CASSDSPRTDQETQYF.

This chain joins TRBV6-5 and TRBJ2-2; D is perhaps TRBD1 (6 bases). The CDR3 is 13 residues long. V gave up 6 bases and J gave up 2 bases, with 7 bases separating them. Germline V gene data show CDR1 as MNHEY and CDR2 as SVGAGI. The CDR3 spells CASSRGNTGELFF. CDR3 coding DNA: TGTGCCAGCAGCAGGGGAAACACCGGGGAGCTGTTTTTT.

J is TRBJ1-1 and V is TRBV25-1; 8 nucleotides align to TRBD1. V lost 8 bases, J lost 3 bases, and 5 bases stayed unmatched. The CDR3 is made up of 13 amino acids. CDR1 and CDR2 (germline): MGHDK, SYGVNS. The CDR3 reads CASGGQGYTEAFF. The DNA of the CDR3 is TGTGCCAGCGGAGGACAGGGCTACACTGAAGCTTTCTTT.

J is TRBJ1-5 and V is TRBV9, with 9 bases aligning to TRBD1. CDR1 is SGDLS and CDR2 is YYNGEE in the germline V gene. The length of the CDR3 is 15 residues. The V segment lost 3 bases and the J segment 6 bases; nucleotides outside the gene matches: 7. CDR3 in amino acids: CASSADRGGSQPQHF. CDR3 sequence (DNA): TGTGCCAGCAGCGCCGACAGGGGGGGCAGTCAGCCCCAGCATTTT.